This TCR beta chain was sequenced for a study of T-cell memory formation after mild COVID-19. At the level of the study: Clustering of TCRs was largely donor specific.

TCRdb redid the calling of the 5' RACE reads with MiXCR, one entry per CDR3 protein. The data contain roughly 200,000 distinct CDR3 sequences, about 17% of them singletons. V was pared by 0 bases and J by 1 base, with 14 bases between. Germline V lookup: CDR1 SGHRS, CDR2 YFSETQ. CDR3 size: 16 residues. This clonotype originated in an adult woman who had mild COVID-19 (a few samples of this study predate the infection). Cell type and time point are not known. This rearrangement joins TRBV5-1 to TRBJ2-7; D perhaps matches TRBD2 (5 bases). The sequencing input was PBMCs or a T cell subset sorted from them (not recorded which). The CDR3 DNA reads TGCGCCAGCAGCTTGGAATCGGTCGGGGTATCCTACGAGCAGTACTTC. Its protein is CASSLESVGVSYEQYF.